Shown below are 14 T cell receptor beta chains from a single sample sequenced in a study of lymphopenia after photon versus proton radiotherapy. Clones were read by immunoSEQ multiplex PCR, and TCRdb kept only the in-frame ones, dropping some. The table has approximately 53,000 clones, about 92% seen once; the top ten hold more than 15%. Here the sequenced sample was peripheral blood, taken from a patient treated with photon-based radiotherapy. The receptors shown here come from a woman in her 40s with cholangiocarcinoma.

The chain couples TRBV19 to TRBJ1-6; D not certain. The germline V gene encodes CDR1 LNHDA and CDR2 SQIVND (reference sequence). V was shortened by 5 bases and J by 7 bases, with 12 bases between the two germline ends. This CDR3 comprises 14 residues. The CDR3 sequence: CASSPGLTNSPLHF. The CDR3 coding sequence is TGTGCCAGTAGTCCCGGACTGACAAATTCACCCCTCCACTTT.

In its sample, this clone was seen a few times. The chain combines TRBV6-1 with TRBJ2-5, with D unresolved. This CDR3 has 13 residues. Germline CDR1 reads MNHNS; CDR2 reads SASEGT. V was clipped by 5 bases and J by 4 bases, with 11 bases between them. The CDR3 DNA is TGTGCCAGCAGTTCAAGTTGGGGAGAGACCCAGTACTTC. Translating it yields CASSSSWGETQYF.

The rearrangement links TRBV29-1 to TRBJ2-7; D possibly matches TRBD1 or TRBD2 (5 bases each). The germline V gene has CDR1 SQVTM and CDR2 ANQGSEA. The CDR3 runs to 14 residues. The V end was cut by 4 bases, the J end by 5 bases, with 18 bases between. The DNA for the CDR3 is TGCAGCGTTGGGACGGTGGGACCCCAGAACGAGCAGTACTTC. Translation gives CSVGTVGPQNEQYF.

This clone came up a few times. CDR3 sequence: CASSEATSGIQETQYF. CDR3 bases: TGTGCCAGCAGTGAAGCAACTAGCGGGATACAAGAGACCCAGTACTTC. J is TRBJ2-5 and V is TRBV6-1; 10 bases are shared with TRBD2. In germline, CDR1 is MNHNS, CDR2 SASEGT. Trimming took 0 bases from V and 2 from J; bases not matched to a gene: 3. The CDR3 extends over 16 amino acids.

This chain connects TRBV6-1 to TRBJ1-3, with 8 bases matching TRBD1. The CDR3 is made up of 17 amino acids. V shed 3 bases, J shed 0 bases, and the junction held 7 bases outside the gene matches. The V gene's germline CDR1 is MNHNS and CDR2 SASEGT. CDR3 in amino acids: CASSEDNRGISGNTIYF. Here the CDR3 DNA reads TGTGCCAGCAGTGAGGATAACAGGGGGATCTCTGGAAACACCATATATTTT.

Here the CDR3 reads CASSHGQMNEKLFF. The CDR3 nucleotides read TGTGCCAGCAGCCACGGCCAGATGAATGAAAAACTGTTTTTT. The V call is TRBV6-6, the J call TRBJ1-4, with D unresolved. Trimming took 6 bases from V and 5 from J, leaving 13 bases between them. The length of the CDR3 is 14 residues. From germline, CDR1 is MNHNY and CDR2 SVGAGI (reference sequence).

This clone was observed a few times. The chain joins TRBV7-9 to TRBJ2-5, with 7 nucleotides matching TRBD1. The CDR3 sequence is 15 residues long. The J segment lost 3 bases and the V segment lost 1 base, leaving 5 bases of the junction unmatched. Germline V gene lookup returns CDR1 SEHNR and CDR2 FQNEAQ (reference sequence). The CDR3 reads CASSLERDSKETQYF. The CDR3 DNA is TGTGCCAGCAGCTTAGAGAGGGACAGTAAAGAGACCCAGTACTTC.

This chain links TRBV5-1 with TRBJ2-1; TRBD2 matches at 7 bases. Germline V gene sequence: CDR1 SGHRS, CDR2 YFSETQ. The CDR3 contains 14 residues. V lost 2 bases, J lost 5 bases, and 4 bases stayed unmatched. As DNA, the CDR3 is TGCGCCAGCAGCTTCAGCGGGAATAACAATGAGCAGTTCTTC. Encoded protein: CASSFSGNNNEQFF. The variable domain in full, with the rest retrieved from reference TRBV5-1 and TRBJ2-1, is KAGVTQTPRYLIKTRGQQVTLSCSPISGHRSVSWYQQTPGQGLQFLFEYFSETQRNKGNFPGRFSGRQFSNSRSEMNVSTLELGDSALYLCASSFSGNNNEQFFGPGTRLTVL.

The chain carries TRBV28 and TRBJ2-7; 11 bases map to TRBD2. The V segment lost 6 bases and the J segment 9 bases; nucleotides outside the gene matches: 10. The CDR3 covers 14 residues. Germline V CDR1 and CDR2: MDHEN, SYDVKM. The CDR3 loop reads CASRPSQTSGAQYF. The CDR3 region has the DNA TGTGCCAGCAGACCTTCCCAGACTAGCGGGGCGCAGTACTTC.

The chain joins TRBV28 to TRBJ1-1, with D maybe TRBD1 (5 bases). Per the germline V gene, CDR1 is MDHEN and CDR2 is SYDVKM. V was trimmed by 6 bases and J by 4 bases, leaving 15 bases between them. The CDR3 is 14 residues long. CDR3: CASRRRGVPTEAFF. The CDR3 region has the DNA TGTGCCAGCAGGAGAAGGGGAGTCCCCACTGAAGCTTTCTTT. The whole variable domain, filled in from reference TRBV28 and TRBJ1-1, reads DVKVTQSSRYLVKRTGEKVFLECVQDMDHENMFWYRQDPGLGLRLIYFSYDVKMKEKGDIPEGYSVSREKKERFSLILESASTNQTSMYLCASRRRGVPTEAFFGQGTRLTVV.

The chain couples TRBV4-3 to TRBJ2-7; 11 nucleotides match TRBD2. V lost 0 bases, J lost 6 bases, and 4 bases stayed unmatched. Germline CDR1 is LGHNA and CDR2 is YSLEER. The CDR3 spans 15 residues. The CDR3 is CASSQDALAGGEQYF. CDR3 nucleotide sequence: TGCGCCAGCAGCCAAGACGCTCTAGCGGGAGGCGAGCAGTACTTC.

This chain joins TRBV7-9 and TRBJ2-2; no definite D call. The CDR3 is 14 residues long. Germline assignment: CDR1 SEHNR and CDR2 FQNEAQ (reference sequence). The V gene lost 5 bases and the J gene lost 6 bases, with 13 bases spanning the gap. In DNA, the CDR3 is TGTGCCAGCAGCCCAGGAACTTTGCCCGGGGAGCTGTTTTTT. Translation: CASSPGTLPGELFF.

The chain uses TRBV5-6 and TRBJ1-2; TRBD1 agrees at 7 bases. V gave up 5 bases and J gave up 2 bases; unmatched junction bases: 18. The V gene's germline CDR1 is SGHDT and CDR2 YYEEEE. The CDR3 has 18 amino acids. The CDR3 loop is CASSLGDSFIPRNYGYTF. As DNA, the CDR3 is TGTGCCAGCAGTCTGGGGGACAGCTTTATTCCCCGAAACTATGGCTACACCTTC.

V gene TRBV27 combines with J gene TRBJ1-4, with 10 bases identical to TRBD1. Germline V gene sequence: CDR1 MNHEY, CDR2 SMNVEV (reference sequence). CDR3 length: 15 amino acids. V gave up 8 bases and J gave up 8 bases; unmatched junction bases: 11. The CDR3 DNA sequence: TGTGCCAGCCGCGCGTCCGGGACAGGGGACGAAAAACTGTTTTTT. Translating it yields CASRASGTGDEKLFF.